The rows below give T cell receptor beta chains drawn from one sample of a study of Ad26.COV2.S vaccination and SARS-CoV-2 variants. This table comes from immunoSEQ multiplex PCR, and its TCRdb copy is limited to in-frame clones, with some not included. The sample has roughly 390,000 clones; about nine tenths are singletons. The material sequenced was peripheral blood, taken in a trial of Ad26.COV2.S vaccine versus placebo. The receptors stem from a person between 18 and 65 years old who received the Ad26.COV2.S COVID-19 vaccine or a placebo. CDR3s include the opening cysteine and the closing phenylalanine or tryptophan. The order of the fields is clone size, D gene, J gene, V gene, CDR3 DNA, CDR3 protein. The D gene is left open where the match is weak. Clone size is shown for a subset of rows, as once, few, many or a class of expanded clone.

>.|.|TRBJ1-5|TRBV15
TGTGCCACCAGCCATTCAAGGAATCAGCCCCAGCATTTT
CATSHSRNQPQHF
>.|.|TRBJ1-6|TRBV6-2/TRBV6-3
TGTGCCAGCAGTAGGGCCGTCAATTCACCCCTCCACTTT
CASSRAVNSPLHF
>.|.|TRBJ1-5|TRBV12-3/TRBV12-4
TGTGCCAGCAAAATCTCAAATCAGCCCCAGCATTTT
CASKISNQPQHF
>.|.|TRBJ2-6|TRBV7-2
TGTGCCAGCAGCTTAGACTCTGGGGCCAACGTCCTGACTTTC
CASSLDSGANVLTF
>few|.|TRBJ2-7|TRBV10-2
TGCGCCAGCAGTGAGATCCGGGGCGAGCAGTACTTC
CASSEIRGEQYF
>.|.|TRBJ2-6|TRBV10-3
TGTGCCATCAGTGCAACAGGGCCCGGGGCCAACGTCCTGACTTTC
CAISATGPGANVLTF
>.|TRBD1|TRBJ2-3|TRBV7-9
TGTGCCAGCAGCTTGGGCAGGGGGCCAGATACGCAGTATTTT
CASSLGRGPDTQYF
>.|TRBD1|TRBJ1-1|TRBV7-2
TGTGCCAGCAGCGGCCCAGGGGACAGGGTAGATACTGAAGCTTTCTTT
CASSGPGDRVDTEAFF
>once|.|TRBJ1-2|TRBV30
TGTGCCTGGAGCCTTGTCGGGGGCTCCCTCTATGGCTACACCTTC
CAWSLVGGSLYGYTF
>.|.|TRBJ2-5|TRBV3-1/TRBV3-2
TGTGCCGGAACAGTGAGGACCCAGTACTTC
CAGTVRTQYF
>.|.|TRBJ1-2|TRBV7-6
TGTGCCAGCAGCTCCTATGGGACCCTAGGCTACACCTTC
CASSSYGTLGYTF
>once|.|TRBJ1-1|TRBV4-1
TGCGCCAGCAGCCAGTCAGGAGACACTGAAGCTTTCTTT
CASSQSGDTEAFF
>.|.|TRBJ1-5|TRBV2
TGTGCCAGCAATGAGAGGGACCCTAGCAATCAGCCCCAGCATTTT
CASNERDPSNQPQHF
>.|.|TRBJ2-1|TRBV6-5
TGTGCCAGCAGTTTAGGGTGGGGATGGCAGAATGAGCAGTTCTTC
CASSLGWGWQNEQFF
>.|.|TRBJ2-7|TRBV28
TGTGCCAGCACCTGGGCTGGCTACGAGCAGTACTTC
CASTWAGYEQYF
>.|TRBD1|TRBJ1-2|TRBV3-1/TRBV3-2
TGTGCCAGCAGCCAAGGACAGGGAAATGGCTACACCTTC
CASSQGQGNGYTF
>many|.|TRBJ1-1|TRBV14
TGTGCCAGCAGCCACGGACCGGGACTCACACCCCCGGCTTTCTTT
CASSHGPGLTPPAFF
>.|TRBD2|TRBJ2-1|TRBV7-9
TGTGCCAGTAAGCTAGCGGGGGGTGCCGGCAATGAGCAGTTCTTC
CASKLAGGAGNEQFF
>.|.|TRBJ2-5|TRBV6-5
TGTGCCAGCAGTTTTTGGGGGCAGTGGGGAGAGACCCAGTACTTC
CASSFWGQWGETQYF
>.|TRBD2|TRBJ2-3|TRBV14
TGTGCCAGCAGGCAGGCTCTAGCGGGAGATACGCAGTATTTT
CASRQALAGDTQYF
>.|.|TRBJ2-7|TRBV6-5
TGTGCCAGCAGCTCACTGTCCTACGAGCAGTACTTC
CASSSLSYEQYF
>.|.|TRBJ2-7|TRBV30
TGTGCCTGGAGTGTAAACTACGAGCAGTACTTC
CAWSVNYEQYF
>.|.|TRBJ1-3|TRBV20-1
TGCAGTGCTAGTCAGGATAACTCTGGAAACACCATATATTTT
CSASQDNSGNTIYF
>.|.|TRBJ2-4|TRBV2
TGTGCCAGCTCTCGGTCCCTATCTTCCAAAAACATTCAGTACTTC
CASSRSLSSKNIQYF
>.|TRBD1|TRBJ2-1|TRBV24-1
TGTGCCACCAGTGCCTCGGGGACAGGGGGGTCGGATGAGCAGTTCTTC
CATSASGTGGSDEQFF
>.|.|TRBJ1-3|TRBV19
TGTGCCAGTAGTCGGGAGGACAGCTCTGGAAACACCATATATTTT
CASSREDSSGNTIYF
>.|.|TRBJ2-7|TRBV27
TGTGCCAGCAGCTCCACAATACCCGGACCTACCTACGAGCAGTACTTC
CASSSTIPGPTYEQYF
>once|TRBD2|TRBJ2-1|TRBV7-2
TGTGCCAGCAGCTATAGCGGGGGGGCGAGTAATGAGCAGTTCTTC
CASSYSGGASNEQFF
>.|TRBD2|TRBJ2-1|TRBV15
TGTGCCACCAAATTAATGGCGGGGGGGCCCGTGAACAATGAGCAGTTCTTC
CATKLMAGGPVNNEQFF
>.|TRBD1|TRBJ1-1|TRBV2
TGTGCCAGCAGTGGGGGCAGGGGGAAGGACACTGAAGCTTTCTTT
CASSGGRGKDTEAFF
>.|TRBD1|TRBJ2-2|TRBV6-2/TRBV6-3
TGTGCCAGCAGTTACTCGACCACAGGGGGGCCAAAAACCGGGGAGCTGTTTTTT
CASSYSTTGGPKTGELFF
>.|.|TRBJ2-7|TRBV2
TGTGCCAGCAGTAACCCTGACGCACAGGGCCACGAGCAGTACTTC
CASSNPDAQGHEQYF
>.|.|TRBJ1-1|TRBV20-1
TGCAGTGCCCAAAAGGGTACTGAAGCTTTCTTT
CSAQKGTEAFF
>once|.|TRBJ2-5|TRBV29-1
TGCAGCGTTGGCGGGACCCAGTACTTC
CSVGGTQYF
>.|TRBD1|TRBJ1-2|TRBV7-8
TGTGCCAGCAGCCAAAGGACAGGGTACGGCTACACCTTC
CASSQRTGYGYTF
>.|TRBD2|TRBJ2-2|TRBV3-1/TRBV3-2
TGTGCCAGCAGAGGGACTAGCGGGGGCTTCACCGGGGAGCTGTTTTTT
CASRGTSGGFTGELFF
>.|.|TRBJ2-7|TRBV5-6
TGTGCCAGCGGAAGGAGTAGGGACGAGCAGTACTTC
CASGRSRDEQYF
>.|.|TRBJ1-3|TRBV18
TGTGCCAGCTCACCCGCGGCCCCGCTTGGGTCTGGAAACACCATATATTTT
CASSPAAPLGSGNTIYF
>.|TRBD1|TRBJ1-2|TRBV19
TGTGCCAGCGTCTCAGGGGGCGGAGGGAACTATGGCTACACCTTC
CASVSGGGGNYGYTF
>.|.|TRBJ2-7|TRBV14
TGTGCCAGCAGCCAGGACAGCTACGAGCAGTACTTC
CASSQDSYEQYF
>.|.|TRBJ2-5|TRBV5-6
TGTGCCAGCACTCCGGGACAACGCGAGACCCAGTACTTC
CASTPGQRETQYF
>.|.|TRBJ1-4|TRBV3-1/TRBV3-2
TGTGCCAGCAGCCCGGACCCTCCAACTAATGAAAAACTGTTTTTT
CASSPDPPTNEKLFF
>.|TRBD2|TRBJ2-2|TRBV5-6
TGTGCCAGCAGCTCCGATGGCGGGGGGGCGGGCACCGGGGAGCTGTTTTTT
CASSSDGGGAGTGELFF
>.|.|TRBJ2-5|TRBV5-1
TGCGCCAGCAGCTTGAGTCGGTATGGCGGGCGCCAAGAGACCCAGTACTTC
CASSLSRYGGRQETQYF
>once|.|TRBJ2-7|TRBV3-1/TRBV3-2
TGTGCCAGCAGCCAAGGGAACGCAGGGTCCTACGAGCAGTACTTC
CASSQGNAGSYEQYF
>.|.|TRBJ1-6|TRBV25-1
TGTGCCAGCAGGGGGCAGGGCTTGTCACCCCTCCACTTT
CASRGQGLSPLHF
>.|TRBD1|TRBJ2-7|TRBV19
TGTGCCAGTAGTATGTCTACCGGGACAGGCTACGAGCAGTACTTC
CASSMSTGTGYEQYF
>few|.|TRBJ2-7|TRBV12-3/TRBV12-4
TGTGCCAGCAGTTTAGAAGACCGCTACGAGCAGTACTTC
CASSLEDRYEQYF
>.|.|TRBJ1-2|TRBV27
TGTGCCAGCAAGTCTGAGGAGAACTATGGCTACACCTTC
CASKSEENYGYTF